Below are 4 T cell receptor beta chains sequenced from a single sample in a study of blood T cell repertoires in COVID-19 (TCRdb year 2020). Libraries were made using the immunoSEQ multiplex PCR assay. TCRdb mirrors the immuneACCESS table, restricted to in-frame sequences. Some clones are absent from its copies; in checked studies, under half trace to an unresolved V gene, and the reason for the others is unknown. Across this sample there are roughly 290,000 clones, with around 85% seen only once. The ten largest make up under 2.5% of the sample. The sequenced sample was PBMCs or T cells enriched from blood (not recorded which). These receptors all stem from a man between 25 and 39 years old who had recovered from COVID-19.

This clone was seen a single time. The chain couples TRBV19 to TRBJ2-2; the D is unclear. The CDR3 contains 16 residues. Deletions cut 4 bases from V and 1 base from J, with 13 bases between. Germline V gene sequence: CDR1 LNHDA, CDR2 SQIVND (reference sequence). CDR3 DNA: TGTGCCAGTAGTAGCGCTACAAGACAGAACACCGGGGAGCTGTTTTTT. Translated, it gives CASSSATRQNTGELFF. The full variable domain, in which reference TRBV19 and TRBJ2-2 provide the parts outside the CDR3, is DGGITQSPKYLFRKEGQNVTLSCEQNLNHDAMYWYRQDPGQGLRLIYYSQIVNDFQKGDIAEGYSVSREKKESFPLTVTSAQKNPTAFYLCASSSATRQNTGELFFGEGSRLTVL.

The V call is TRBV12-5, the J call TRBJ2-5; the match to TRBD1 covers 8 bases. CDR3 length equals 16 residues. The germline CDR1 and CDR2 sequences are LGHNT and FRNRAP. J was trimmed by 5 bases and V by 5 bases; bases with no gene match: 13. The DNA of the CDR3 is TGTGCTAGTGGTCCCCCGGGGGCCAGGGGGCGGGAGACCCAGTACTTC. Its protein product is CASGPPGARGRETQYF.

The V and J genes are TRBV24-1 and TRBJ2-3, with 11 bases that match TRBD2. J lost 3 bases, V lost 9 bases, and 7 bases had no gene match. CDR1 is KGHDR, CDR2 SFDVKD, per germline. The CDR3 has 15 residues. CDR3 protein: CATGRASGGTDTQYF. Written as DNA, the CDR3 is TGTGCCACCGGGAGGGCTAGCGGGGGGACAGATACGCAGTATTTT.

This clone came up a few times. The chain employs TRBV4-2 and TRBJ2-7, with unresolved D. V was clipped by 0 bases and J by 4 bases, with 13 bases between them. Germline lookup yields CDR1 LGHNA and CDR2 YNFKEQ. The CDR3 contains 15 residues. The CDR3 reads CASSQDKLMEYEQYF. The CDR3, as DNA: TGTGCCAGCAGCCAAGATAAACTTATGGAGTACGAGCAGTACTTC.